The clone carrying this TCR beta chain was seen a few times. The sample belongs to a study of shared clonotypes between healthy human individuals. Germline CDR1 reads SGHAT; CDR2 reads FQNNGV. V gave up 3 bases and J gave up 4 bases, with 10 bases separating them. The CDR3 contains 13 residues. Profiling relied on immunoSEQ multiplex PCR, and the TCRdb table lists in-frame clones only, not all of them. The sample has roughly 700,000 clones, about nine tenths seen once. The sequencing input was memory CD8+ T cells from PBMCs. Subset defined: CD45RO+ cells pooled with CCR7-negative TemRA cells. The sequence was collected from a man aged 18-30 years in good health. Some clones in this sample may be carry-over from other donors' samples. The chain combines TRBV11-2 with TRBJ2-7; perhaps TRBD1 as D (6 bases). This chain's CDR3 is CASSLNRVYEQYF. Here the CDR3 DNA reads TGTGCCAGCAGCTTGAACAGGGTTTACGAGCAGTACTTC.